The clone carrying this T cell receptor beta chain was seen ten or more times. What it recognizes is unknown. Unique molecular identifiers were incorporated during preparation of the TCRbeta library. TCRdb recomputed calls from the PCR reads with MiXCR, one row per CDR3 protein. The repertoire consists of around 670,000 distinct CDR3 sequences, with approximately 14% occurring once and the leading ten covering about 0.77%. Germline loops: CDR1 MNHEY, CDR2 SVGAGI. This CDR3 comprises 14 residues. V was shortened by 5 bases and J by 1 base, with 11 bases between the two germline ends. The data were taken from a study of T-cell reconstitution after alpha-beta-depleted transplantation in children. General observations from the study: Reportedly, only several hundred clones from non-depleted graft cells drove alpha-beta T-cell counts at about two months. At one year after transplant, newly produced T cells mostly accounted for T-cell counts and diversity.

This receptor was obtained from a girl aged 2-10 years with congenital amegakaryocytic thrombocytopenia, due to receive a stem cell transplant. Sequencing used PBMCs, obtained before TCRalphabeta/CD19-depleted stem cell transplant. The V call is TRBV6-5, the J call TRBJ1-1; D not resolved. The CDR3 sequence: CASSHTSENTEAFF. DNA for the CDR3: TGTGCCAGCAGTCACACAAGCGAGAACACTGAAGCTTTCTTT.